Given below is one T cell receptor (beta chain) in context. Its target is not known. The data belong to a study of shared clonotypes between healthy human individuals. General study results and limits: Naive subsets typically showed greater estimated richness than memory subsets.

Assay: immunoSEQ multiplex PCR; the TCRdb copy retains only in-frame clones and omits some. The table lists about 1.1 million clones, approximately 80% of them singletons. Germline loops: CDR1 SGHDT, CDR2 YYEEEE. With 4 bases clipped from V and 5 bases from J, the junction kept 7 bases outside the gene matches. The CDR3 is 15 residues long. The sequenced sample consisted of memory CD4+ T cells from PBMCs. Sample subset: CD45RA-negative fraction. This rearrangement joins TRBV5-6 to TRBJ2-2; 8 bases match TRBD2. The source of this sequence is a man between 18 and 29 years old in good health. Some clones in this sample may be carry-over from other donors' samples. CDR3 loop: CASSPGLDGTGELFF. The CDR3 DNA reads as TGTGCCAGCAGCCCGGGACTAGATGGGACCGGGGAGCTGTTTTTT.